What follows are 23 T cell receptor beta chains derived from one specimen sequenced in a study of cytomegalovirus exposure and HLA in healthy donors. Amplification used 60 Vbeta primers and 13 Jbeta primers. Some clones are missing from TCRdb's copy, which holds only in-frame ones; the method was immunoSEQ multiplex PCR. Of some 100,000 clones in the sample, about 68% were seen once. Sequenced: PBMCs. The receptors come from a male donor in good health and CMV-seropositive.

This chain joins TRBV15 and TRBJ1-6; no clear D gene. V gave up 0 bases and J gave up 10 bases, with 13 bases separating them. Germline-derived CDR1 and CDR2 are LNHNV and YYDKDF (reference sequence). This CDR3 has 15 residues. The CDR3 DNA is TGTGCCACCAGCAGAGATTCGTTAGCTAACTCACCCCTCCACTTT. This gives the protein CATSRDSLANSPLHF.

This rearrangement joins TRBV11-2 to TRBJ2-5; 8 nucleotides match TRBD1. Germline V lookup: CDR1 SGHAT, CDR2 FQNNGV. CDR3 length: 15 amino acids. V trimming: 5 bases; J trimming: 5 bases; junction bases outside the gene matches: 10. CDR3 residues: CASSVAPGQGETQYF. As DNA, the CDR3 is TGTGCCAGCAGCGTAGCCCCCGGACAGGGTGAGACCCAGTACTTC.

This clone came up a few times. The rearrangement links TRBV6-5 to TRBJ1-5; 7 nucleotides match TRBD1. The CDR3 is 15 amino acids. Germline V lookup: CDR1 MNHEY, CDR2 SVGAGI. V lost 0 bases and J lost 3; bases outside the gene matches: 2. The CDR3 sequence is CASSYSRGLNQPQHF. The DNA for the CDR3 is TGTGCCAGCAGTTACTCTAGGGGGCTCAATCAGCCCCAGCATTTT.

The chain employs TRBV7-2 and TRBJ2-4; D gene uncertain. V shed 5 bases and J shed 2 bases, with 10 bases lying between them. CDR3 length: 14 residues. Looked up from germline, CDR1 is SGHTA and CDR2 is FQGNSA. CDR3 sequence reads: CASSPGWTKNIQYF. CDR3 DNA sequence: TGTGCCAGCAGCCCAGGATGGACCAAAAACATTCAGTACTTC.

V and J are TRBV6-5 and TRBJ2-7; tentatively, D is TRBD2 (7 bases). There are 13 residues in the CDR3. Germline lookup yields CDR1 MNHEY and CDR2 SVGAGI. CDR3 amino acids: CATTGGQIYEQYF. The DNA for the CDR3 is TGTGCTACTACGGGGGGCCAGATTTACGAGCAGTACTTC.

The chain is built from TRBV5-1 and TRBJ2-1; 11 nucleotides match TRBD2. Germline trimming cut 4 bases from V and 7 bases from J; bases unmatched to any gene: 10. The CDR3 sequence is 16 residues long. Germline CDR1 reads SGHRS; CDR2 reads YFSETQ. CDR3 sequence: CASSRLGLAGLNEQFF. The DNA of the CDR3 is TGCGCCAGCAGCCGCCTTGGACTAGCGGGTTTGAATGAGCAGTTCTTC.

The chain combines TRBV4-1 with TRBJ1-5; the D gene is possibly TRBD1 (5 bases). CDR1 and CDR2 from the germline V gene are MGHRA and YSYEKL. V lost 4 bases and J lost 0, with 19 bases in between. The CDR3 contains 18 residues. The CDR3 is CASSLSPSQAHSNQPQHF. The CDR3 nucleotides are TGCGCCAGCAGCCTTTCCCCCTCACAGGCTCATAGCAATCAGCCCCAGCATTTT.

The chain has TRBV29-1 and TRBJ2-1, with D tentatively TRBD2 (7 bases). The V gene lost 5 bases and the J gene lost 5 bases, with 19 bases spanning the gap. The length of the CDR3 is 15 residues. Germline V gene sequence: CDR1 SQVTM, CDR2 ANQGSEA. The chain's CDR3 is CSVLFGGRNNNEQFF. CDR3 coding DNA: TGCAGCGTTCTTTTCGGGGGGCGAAATAACAATGAGCAGTTCTTC.

The V and J genes are TRBV20-1 and TRBJ1-2; D not resolved. The CDR3 is made up of 10 amino acids. V was clipped by 3 bases and J by 6 bases, with 5 bases between them. CDR1 DFQATT and CDR2 SNEGSKA come from the germline V gene (reference sequence). CDR3 nucleotide sequence: TGCAGTGCTAGTGCAGATGGCTACACCTTC. Protein product: CSASADGYTF.

The CDR3 sequence is CASGPGRGSGYTF. The CDR3 DNA is TGTGCCAGCGGCCCCGGAAGGGGTAGTGGCTACACCTTC. The rearrangement uses TRBV21-1 and TRBJ1-2; TRBD1, as called in the table, went unchecked against the DNA. TRBV21-1 is a pseudogene locus. The CDR3 covers 13 residues.

This rearrangement joins TRBV27 to TRBJ2-7; 8 nucleotides match TRBD1. This CDR3 region has 13 residues. V shed 2 bases and J 3 bases; nucleotides not matched to a gene: 0. Germline V lookup: CDR1 MNHEY, CDR2 SMNVEV (reference sequence). CDR3 residues: CASSLTGGYEQYF. The CDR3 coding sequence is TGTGCCAGCAGTTTAACAGGGGGCTACGAGCAGTACTTC.

This rearrangement joins TRBV19 to TRBJ1-5; D unclear. Germline V lookup: CDR1 LNHDA, CDR2 SQIVND (reference sequence). Between the trimmed V and J ends, which lost 9 bases and 7 bases, there was a span of 16 bases. The CDR3 is made up of 13 amino acids. The CDR3 region is CASKIPGVQPQHF. The CDR3 DNA is TGTGCCAGCAAAATTCCAGGCGTGCAGCCCCAGCATTTT.

The chain carries TRBV4-3 and TRBJ2-7; tentatively, D is TRBD1 (5 bases). The V end lost 0 bases, the J end lost 3 bases, and 12 bases lay between the germline ends. Germline loops: CDR1 LGHNA, CDR2 YSLEER. This CDR3 comprises 15 residues. CDR3 sequence reads: CASSQEAGINYEQYF. As DNA, the CDR3 is TGCGCCAGCAGCCAAGAGGCAGGGATCAACTACGAGCAGTACTTC.

The chain links TRBV5-1 to TRBJ2-1, with 12 bases that match TRBD2. The V and J ends lost 2 bases and 8 bases, in that order; junction bases with no gene match: 11. Germline CDR1 SGHRS, CDR2 YFSETQ. The CDR3 runs 17 residues. The DNA of the CDR3 is TGCGCCAGCAGCTTTGTTCTAGCGGGGGGGGAAGGGGATGAGCAGTTCTTC. It encodes CASSFVLAGGEGDEQFF.

This clone was recorded once. In DNA, the CDR3 is TGTGCCAGCAGTTTGGCGCGGGGGGACACAGATACGCAGTATTTT. This gives the protein CASSLARGDTDTQYF. The chain uses TRBV28 and TRBJ2-3; 8 bases are a match to TRBD2. Germline CDR1 reads MDHEN; CDR2 reads SYDVKM. The junction had 4 bases not matched to a gene; V was cut back by 3 bases and J by 2 bases. The CDR3 loop spans 15 amino acids.

CDR3 loop: CASSYTGAGGTGNGYTF. The CDR3 DNA sequence: TGCGCCAGCAGCTACACTGGCGCAGGGGGTACTGGCAATGGCTACACCTTC. The chain is built from TRBV5-1 and TRBJ1-2; TRBD1 aligns across 7 bases. J gave up 6 bases and V 3 bases, and 17 bases lay outside the gene matches. Germline CDR1 and CDR2: SGHRS and YFSETQ. This CDR3 has 17 amino acids.

J is TRBJ2-1 and V is TRBV6-1; D not resolved. Trimming pared 1 base from V and 4 bases from J, leaving 11 bases between. Germline V gene sequence: CDR1 MNHNS, CDR2 SASEGT. The CDR3 is made up of 15 amino acids. The DNA for the CDR3 is TGTGCCAGCAGTGAAGGGTGGCAGAATTACAATGAGCAGTTCTTC. Its protein product is CASSEGWQNYNEQFF.

Written as DNA, the CDR3 is TGTGCCAGCAGCCCGCGGGACAGGGTATACGAGCAGTACTTC. The encoded protein is CASSPRDRVYEQYF. This rearrangement joins TRBV7-9 to TRBJ2-7; 9 bases fit TRBD1. Germline V gives CDR1 SEHNR, CDR2 FQNEAQ (reference sequence). Trimming at V came to 5 bases and at J to 4 bases, leaving 6 bases not matched to a gene. This CDR3 has 14 residues. The variable domain in full, completed from reference TRBV7-9 and TRBJ2-7, reads DTGVSQNPRHKITKRGQNVTFRCDPISEHNRLYWYRQTLGQGPEFLTYFQNEAQLEKSRLLSDRFSAERPKGSFSTLEIQRTEQGDSAMYLCASSPRDRVYEQYFGPGTRLTVT.

The V and J genes are TRBV7-2 and TRBJ1-2, with TRBD1 identical over 11 bases. The CDR3 has 14 residues. CDR1 is SGHTA and CDR2 is FQGNSA in the germline V gene. The junction had 3 bases not matched to a gene; V was cut back by 5 bases and J by 4 bases. CDR3 DNA sequence: TGTGCCAGCAGCCCGGGACAGGGGGTCTATGGCTACACCTTC. Amino acid sequence: CASSPGQGVYGYTF.

The rearrangement joins TRBV19 to TRBJ1-5; 8 bases line up with TRBD1. CDR1 is LNHDA and CDR2 is SQIVND in the germline V gene (reference sequence). The CDR3 totals 17 residues. J was trimmed by 0 bases and V by 5 bases; bases with no gene match: 9. In DNA form, the CDR3 reads TGTGCCAGTAGTGACGGGACAGGAAAATTTAGCAATCAGCCCCAGCATTTT. As protein: CASSDGTGKFSNQPQHF.

The CDR3 DNA reads as TGTGCCATCACGCAAGTAGCGGACACTGAAGCTTTCTTT. Translation gives CAITQVADTEAFF. This chain uses TRBV10-3 with TRBJ1-1; unclear D gene. Germline V gives CDR1 ENHRY, CDR2 SYGVKD. The V end was cut by 7 bases, the J end by 3 bases, with 12 bases between. The CDR3 covers 13 residues.

J is TRBJ2-3 and V is TRBV7-9; D unresolved. Germline V lookup: CDR1 SEHNR, CDR2 FQNEAQ (reference sequence). Trimming removed 5 bases at V and 2 bases at J, with 14 bases between. The CDR3 has 15 amino acids. This chain's CDR3 is CASSPKIRITDTQYF. The DNA of the CDR3 is TGTGCCAGCAGCCCTAAGATTCGAATCACAGATACGCAGTATTTT.

The rearrangement joins TRBV7-2 to TRBJ2-5; D is unresolved. CDR3 size: 12 residues. Trimming pared 2 bases from V and 4 bases from J, leaving 5 bases between. Germline values: CDR1 SGHTA, CDR2 FQGNSA. CDR3: CASSLSLETQYF. CDR3 DNA sequence: TGTGCCAGCAGCTTATCCTTAGAGACCCAGTACTTC.